Below, 25 T cell receptor beta chains from the same sample are listed, as sequenced in a study. Via MiXCR, TCRdb re-called the 5' RACE reads, giving one row per CDR3 protein. The sample has roughly 64,000 distinct CDR3 sequences, approximately 23% seen once. Sequencing input: memory CD4+ T cells sorted from a lymph node. Stated subset: memory CD4+ T cells, CD4+CD45RO+CD25-. These receptors were obtained from a female donor with breast cancer.

V usage is TRBV6-2 or TRBV6-3 and J usage is TRBJ2-7; D is possibly TRBD2 (6 bases). Per germline, CDR1 MNHEY and CDR2 SVGEGT. CDR3 size: 13 residues. V was cut by 0 bases and J by 8 bases, with 11 bases left in between. The CDR3 sequence is CASSYSRDSQQYF. The CDR3 DNA reads TGTGCCAGCAGTTACTCGCGGGACTCCCAGCAGTACTTC.

This chain connects TRBV6-2 or TRBV6-3 to TRBJ2-7; D not certain. V was clipped by 7 bases and J by 9 bases, with 22 bases between them. This CDR3 has 14 residues. Per the germline V gene, CDR1 is MNHEY and CDR2 is SVGEGT. The CDR3 DNA is TGTGCCAGCACCCATGGGATCGGGTACGAGTGGCAGTACTTC. This gives the protein CASTHGIGYEWQYF.

This clonotype was detected a few times. V usage is TRBV20-1 and J usage is TRBJ2-3, with 10 positions matching TRBD2. The CDR3 is made up of 15 amino acids. CDR1 is DFQATT, CDR2 SNEGSKA, per germline (reference sequence). Unmatched junction bases numbered 4, after V lost 0 bases and J lost 4 bases. The CDR3 DNA sequence: TGCAGTGCTAGAGATAGCGGGGGGCTAGCAGATACGCAGTATTTT. Protein: CSARDSGGLADTQYF.

This chain links TRBV6-2 or TRBV6-3 with TRBJ1-5, with TRBD1 matching over 7 bases. Trimming at V came to 5 bases and at J to 5 bases, leaving 6 bases not matched to a gene. The CDR3 runs 14 residues. CDR1 and CDR2 from the germline V gene are MNHEY and SVGEGT. In nucleotides, the CDR3 is TGTGCCAGCAGTCCGGACAGGTTTTATCAGCCCCAGCATTTT. It yields the protein CASSPDRFYQPQHF.

This sequence joins TRBV6-5 and TRBJ2-1, with a possible D match to TRBD2 (6 bases). The ends were cut back, 8 bases at V and 3 bases at J, with 11 bases in the middle. Per germline, CDR1 MNHEY and CDR2 SVGAGI. There are 13 residues in the CDR3. The CDR3 loop reads CASGRTLYNEQFF. The CDR3 DNA reads TGTGCCAGCGGGAGGACTCTCTACAATGAGCAGTTCTTC.

This chain uses TRBV10-3 with TRBJ2-2, with 7 bases matching TRBD2. This CDR3 comprises 20 residues. V trimming: 2 bases; J trimming: 6 bases; junction bases outside the gene matches: 21. Germline CDR1 and CDR2: ENHRY and SYGVKD. In nucleotides, the CDR3 is TGTGCCATCAGTGAGCCCCTAGGCGGGAGACGGCGGAGAGAAGCCGGGGAGCTGTTTTTT. Amino acid sequence: CAISEPLGGRRRREAGELFF.

The chain carries TRBV24-1 and TRBJ2-5; perhaps TRBD2 as D (6 bases). Germline V CDR1 and CDR2: KGHDR, SFDVKD. The V end was cut by 5 bases, the J end by 1 base, with 10 bases between. The CDR3 contains 14 residues. The CDR3 loop reads CATSGGSGQETQYF. CDR3 DNA sequence: TGTGCCACCAGTGGTGGTAGCGGCCAAGAGACCCAGTACTTC.

There are many counts of this clonotype. J is TRBJ2-7 and V is TRBV5-1; 9 bases are shared with TRBD2. Looked up from germline, CDR1 is SGHRS and CDR2 is YFSETQ. V lost 2 bases and J lost 6; bases outside the gene matches: 6. The CDR3 is made up of 14 amino acids. The CDR3 here is CASSLGGGASEQYF. As DNA, the CDR3 is TGCGCCAGCAGCTTAGGCGGGGGGGCCTCCGAGCAGTACTTC.

This clonotype was seen a few times. The gene calls are TRBV5-1 and TRBJ1-2; tentatively, D is TRBD1 (5 bases). Germline assignment: CDR1 SGHRS and CDR2 YFSETQ. The CDR3 runs to 13 residues. Trimming took 4 bases from V and 1 from J, leaving 8 bases between them. The CDR3 DNA reads as TGCGCCAGCAGCCCCGACAGTAACTATGGCTACACCTTC. It encodes CASSPDSNYGYTF.

On this clonotype: A single base separates this from a much larger clone, so it may be a read error. The chain joins TRBV12-3 or TRBV12-4 to TRBJ2-1; a weak D match, TRBD1 (7 bases). The CDR3 spans 15 residues. V lost 5 bases, J lost 9 bases, and 20 bases lay in between. CDR3 amino acids: CASSPTDRDSSEQFF. The CDR3 region has the DNA TGTGCCAGCAGTCCTACCGACAGGGACTCGAGTGAGCAGTTCTTC.

On this clonotype itself: The CDR3 does not end in the conserved phenylalanine or tryptophan, so this is likely a read error. The chain joins TRBV6-6 to TRBJ2-1; 8 nucleotides align to TRBD2. The V gene's germline CDR1 is MNHNY and CDR2 SVGAGI (reference sequence). V lost 7 bases and J lost 4; bases outside the gene matches: 3. The CDR3 is 13 residues long. CDR3 loop: CASISSGYNEQFS. The CDR3 bases are TGTGCCAGCATTTCTAGCGGGTACAATGAGCAGTTCTCC.

The chain carries TRBV7-2 and TRBJ1-2, with a tentative D call TRBD1 (5 bases). The germline V and J ends were trimmed by 4 bases and 0 bases, with 15 bases remaining between them. The CDR3 is 16 amino acids. Germline loops: CDR1 SGHTA, CDR2 FQGNSA. Here the CDR3 DNA reads TGTGCCAGCAGCTCCGCGCGACAGATAGCTAACTATGGCTACACCTTC. Its translation is CASSSARQIANYGYTF.

The genes are TRBV6-2 or TRBV6-3 and TRBJ2-5; D is tentatively TRBD1 or TRBD2 (5 bases each). The CDR3 has 15 residues. Trimming removed 4 bases at V and 5 bases at J, with 17 bases between. Germline CDR1 is MNHEY and CDR2 is SVGEGT. The CDR3 loop is CASSSGRERRETQYF. The CDR3 region has the DNA TGTGCCAGCAGTTCAGGGAGAGAGCGCAGGGAGACCCAGTACTTC.

This clonotype has just a few counts. The CDR3 is CASSHLEGRSNYGYTF. The DNA of the CDR3 is TGTGCCAGCAGTCATCTAGAAGGACGGAGTAACTATGGCTACACCTTC. The chain links TRBV25-1 to TRBJ1-2; no clear D gene. Per the germline V gene, CDR1 is MGHDK and CDR2 is SYGVNS. V was trimmed by 5 bases and J by 1 base, leaving 17 bases between them. The CDR3 is 16 residues long.

This clonotype was seen repeatedly, ten times or more. CDR3 coding DNA: TGTGCCAGCACCCTCGGACAGATCACAGATACGCAGTATTTT. It translates to CASTLGQITDTQYF. The chain carries TRBV12-3 or TRBV12-4 and TRBJ2-3; tentative D call: TRBD1 (6 bases). CDR3 length: 14 residues. V lost 7 bases, J lost 2 bases, and 13 bases lay in between.

The chain joins TRBV18 to TRBJ1-1; D unclear. The V end lost 6 bases, the J end lost 4 bases, and 15 bases lay between the germline ends. This CDR3 has 14 amino acids. Germline loops: CDR1 KGHSH, CDR2 LQKENI. This chain's CDR3 is CASSPLPEPTEAFF. CDR3 coding DNA: TGTGCCAGCTCTCCCCTACCAGAGCCCACTGAAGCTTTCTTT.

This clonotype occurred a few times. The chain is built from TRBV6-1 and TRBJ1-1; D gene uncertain. Trimming cost V 0 bases and J 5 bases, with 10 bases left between them. CDR1 and CDR2 from the germline V gene are MNHNS and SASEGT. This CDR3 region has 14 residues. The DNA of the CDR3 is TGTGCCAGCAGTGAAGCGAGGGCTGGGACTGAAGCTTTCTTT. As protein: CASSEARAGTEAFF.

This clonotype was detected ten times or more. The V gene is TRBV6-1, the J gene TRBJ1-5; the D gene is possibly TRBD1 (6 bases). Trimming pared 4 bases from V and 2 bases from J, leaving 12 bases between. This CDR3 comprises 15 residues. Germline V gives CDR1 MNHNS, CDR2 SASEGT. Written as DNA, the CDR3 is TGTGCCAGCAGTGCGGTCCGGGGGCGCAATCAGCCCCAGCATTTT. Amino acid sequence: CASSAVRGRNQPQHF.

This clonotype was observed many times. This CDR3 is CASSPTVNTEAFF. CDR3 DNA: TGTGCCAGCAGTCCGACCGTTAACACTGAAGCTTTCTTT. This chain joins TRBV6-5 and TRBJ1-1; D ambiguous. Looked up from germline, CDR1 is MNHEY and CDR2 is SVGAGI. Between the trimmed V and J ends, which lost 5 bases and 2 bases, there was a span of 9 bases. This CDR3 spans 13 amino acids.

A remark on this clonotype: A much larger clone lies a single base off, so this may be a read error. Given the absence of the conserved phenylalanine or tryptophan at the CDR3 end, a read error is likely. This chain uses TRBV6-5 with TRBJ1-1; TRBD1 aligns across 12 bases. J gave up 5 bases and V 0 bases, and 7 bases lay outside the gene matches. Germline values: CDR1 MNHEY, CDR2 SVGAGI. The CDR3 consists of 17 residues. CDR3 region: CASSYSGPGQGATEAFS. CDR3 bases: TGTGCCAGCAGTTACTCTGGGCCGGGACAGGGGGCGACTGAAGCTTTCTCT.

The chain uses TRBV4-1 and TRBJ1-1; D may be TRBD1 (6 bases). Trimming left V 4 bases short and J 3 bases short, with 12 bases between. The CDR3 contains 14 residues. CDR1 is MGHRA and CDR2 is YSYEKL in the germline V gene. In DNA, the CDR3 is TGCGCCAGCAGCCGCACCCCAGGGGACACTGAAGCTTTCTTT. Its translation: CASSRTPGDTEAFF.

The chain has TRBV5-1 and TRBJ2-2; 7 nucleotides line up with TRBD1. The CDR3 extends over 15 amino acids. Germline assignment: CDR1 SGHRS and CDR2 YFSETQ. Trimming took 6 bases from V and 2 from J; bases not matched to a gene: 7. CDR3 protein: CASNQEGGNTGELFF. The DNA for the CDR3 is TGCGCCAGCAATCAGGAAGGGGGCAACACCGGGGAGCTGTTTTTT.

The chain couples TRBV12-3 or TRBV12-4 to TRBJ2-1; 9 bases are shared with TRBD2. The length of the CDR3 is 15 residues. The ends lost 3 bases at V and 6 bases at J; junction bases unmatched: 6. CDR3 bases: TGTGCCAGCAGTTTTGGCGGGAGGGCCACCAATGAGCAGTTCTTC. It translates to CASSFGGRATNEQFF.

This clonotype was detected only a few times. This sequence joins TRBV11-2 and TRBJ2-1; TRBD1 matches 8 bases. V shed 5 bases and J 6 bases; nucleotides not matched to a gene: 6. The length of the CDR3 is 14 residues. Germline V CDR1 and CDR2: SGHAT, FQNNGV. The CDR3: CASSLDRVVNEQFF. CDR3 in DNA: TGTGCCAGCAGCCTGGACAGGGTAGTCAATGAGCAGTTCTTC.

This clonotype has ten or more counts. The V gene is TRBV7-9, the J gene TRBJ2-7, with D tentatively TRBD1 (5 bases). The CDR3 has 12 amino acids. CDR1 is SEHNR and CDR2 is FQNEAQ in the germline V gene (reference sequence). The germline V and J ends were trimmed by 5 bases and 3 bases, with 8 bases remaining between them. The CDR3 sequence: CASSRQNYEQYF. The DNA of the CDR3 is TGTGCCAGCAGCCGACAGAACTACGAGCAGTACTTC.